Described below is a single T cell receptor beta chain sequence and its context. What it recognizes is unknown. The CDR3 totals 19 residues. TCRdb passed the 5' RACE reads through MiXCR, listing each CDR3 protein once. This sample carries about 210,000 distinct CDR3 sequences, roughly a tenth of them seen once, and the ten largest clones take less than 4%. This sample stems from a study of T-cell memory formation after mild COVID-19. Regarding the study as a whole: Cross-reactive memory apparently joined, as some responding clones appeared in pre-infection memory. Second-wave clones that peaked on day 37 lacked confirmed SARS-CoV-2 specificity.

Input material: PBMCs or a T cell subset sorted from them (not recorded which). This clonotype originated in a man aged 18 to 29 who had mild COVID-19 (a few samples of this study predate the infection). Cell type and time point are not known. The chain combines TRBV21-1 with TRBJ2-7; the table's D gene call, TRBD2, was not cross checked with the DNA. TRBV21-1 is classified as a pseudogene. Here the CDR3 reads CASSKGSRTSGGPSYEQYF. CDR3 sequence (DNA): TGTGCCAGCAGCAAAGGTTCCCGGACTAGCGGGGGACCTTCCTACGAGCAGTACTTC.